The 10 T cell receptor beta chains below all came from one sample that was sequenced in a study of T cell clonality in common variable immunodeficiency. General study findings and limits: In common variable immunodeficiency, TCR beta chains reportedly carried fewer deletions and N-nucleotide insertions.

The table came from immunoSEQ multiplex PCR; TCRdb's copy has only in-frame clones and leaves some out. Altogether fewer than 30,000 clones were found in the sample, and no singletons occur. These TCRs' antigens remain unknown. Sequences were obtained from peripheral blood mononuclear cells. These receptors all stem from a human donor with common variable immunodeficiency.

With regard to this clone: The read falls 3 residues short of the CDR3 end, and the missing part is taken from the germline J gene. J is TRBJ2-7 and V is TRBV20-1; 7 bases agree with TRBD2. Trimming at V came to 4 bases and at J to 0 bases, leaving 6 bases not matched to a gene. The CDR3 runs to 14 residues. The germline V gene has CDR1 DFQATT and CDR2 SNEGSKA (reference sequence). The CDR3 reads CSAKLARSSYEQYF. Partial CDR3 DNA: TGCAGTGCTAAACTAGCGCGTAGCTCCTACGAG.

This clone was counted a few times. A junction boundary mismatches the germline segment, possibly from a read error. The observed sequence ends 3 residues before the CDR3 terminus, with the missing tail filled in from the germline J gene. The V call is TRBV7-7, the J call TRBJ2-3; TRBD1 agrees at 7 bases. Germline values: CDR1 SSHAT, CDR2 FNYEAQ (reference sequence). The CDR3 spans 15 residues. The DNA read from the CDR3 is TGTGCTAGCAGTCCGACAGGGCCCTTCACAGATACG. This sequence encodes CASSPTGPFTDT. The complete CDR3 sequence is CASSPTGPFTDTQYF.

Details on this clone: The sequenced fragment ends 3 residues before the CDR3 boundary, so the rest is inferred from the germline J gene. The chain links TRBV2 to TRBJ2-2, with TRBD1 matching 11 bases. Germline lookup yields CDR1 SNHLY and CDR2 FYNNEI. The CDR3 runs to 17 residues. V trimming: 2 bases; J trimming: 3 bases; junction bases outside the gene matches: 5. The chain's CDR3 is CASSERGTGGDTGELFF. The covered CDR3 bases are TGTGCCAGCAGTGAAAGGGGGACAGGGGGGGACACCGGGGAG.

On this clone: The read finishes 3 residues shy of the CDR3 end, and the germline J gene is used to complete it. J is TRBJ2-5 and V is TRBV7-9; 9 nucleotides agree with TRBD2. The length of the CDR3 is 15 residues. Germline V CDR1 and CDR2: SEHNR, FQNEAQ (reference sequence). V trimming: 5 bases; J trimming: 7 bases; junction bases outside the gene matches: 11. The CDR3: CASSGASGDQRTQYF. The sequenced CDR3 bases are TGTGCCAGCAGCGGGGCTAGCGGGGATCAGCGGACC.

This clone has a handful of counts. The CDR3 end falls 3 residues outside the read, so it is completed with the germline J gene. The genes are TRBV5-1 and TRBJ2-5, with TRBD1 identical over 9 bases. CDR1 is SGHRS and CDR2 is YFSETQ in the germline V gene. Trimming took 0 bases from V and 4 from J; bases not matched to a gene: 1. This CDR3 is 14 amino acids long. The CDR3 reads CASSLAGQGETQYF. The DNA read from the CDR3 is TGCGCCAGCAGCTTGGCGGGACAGGGAGAGACC.

This clone came up a few times. The read stops 3 residues short of the end of the CDR3; the missing end is completed from the germline J gene. Different DNA sequences within this sample yield the same CDR3. V is TRBV6-2 or TRBV6-3 and J is TRBJ2-7; TRBD1 might be the D (5 bases). Trimming removed 6 bases at V and 4 bases at J, with 13 bases between. Germline V CDR1 and CDR2: MNHEY, SVGEGT. CDR3 length: 13 residues. The covered CDR3 bases are TGTGCCAGCAGCTACCGACAGATATACGAG. This encodes CASSYRQIYE. The CDR3 in its entirety is CASSYRQIYEQYF.

This clone was counted ten times or more. The read falls 3 residues short of the CDR3 end, and the missing part is taken from the germline J gene. The chain combines TRBV7-2 with TRBJ1-1; D may be TRBD1 (6 bases). V was pared by 5 bases and J by 6 bases, with 16 bases between. Germline CDR1 and CDR2: SGHTA and FQGNSA. The CDR3 has 14 residues. The chain's CDR3 is CASSPSGTNPEAFF. CDR3 DNA, as far as it was read: TGTGCCAGCAGCCCCTCAGGGACAAACCCTGAA.

In its sample, this clone was seen many times. Read sequence stops 3 residues before the CDR3 end, and the germline J gene provides the missing end. The V call is TRBV5-1, the J call TRBJ1-1; TRBD1 agrees at 7 bases. J was trimmed by 4 bases and V by 1 base; bases with no gene match: 4. Germline assignment: CDR1 SGHRS and CDR2 YFSETQ. This CDR3 is 14 amino acids long. The sequenced CDR3 bases are TGCGCCAGCAGCTTGCGAGGGGGCGGCACTGAA. Amino acid sequence: CASSLRGGGTE. The whole CDR3 reads CASSLRGGGTEAFF. The whole variable domain, remainder taken from reference TRBV5-1 and TRBJ1-1, is KAGVTQTPRYLIKTRGQQVTLSCSPISGHRSVSWYQQTPGQGLQFLFEYFSETQRNKGNFPGRFSGRQFSNSRSEMNVSTLELGDSALYLCASSLRGGGTEAFFGQGTRLTVV.

Only a few counts were recorded for this clone. The read halts 3 residues ahead of the CDR3 end, with the missing end drawn from the germline J gene. This chain connects TRBV7-9 to TRBJ2-5, with TRBD2 matching over 12 bases. The CDR3 contains 15 residues. Germline V gene data show CDR1 as SEHNR and CDR2 as FQNEAQ (reference sequence). After removal of 7 bases from V and 2 bases from J, the junction contained 5 bases not matched to a gene. The CDR3 DNA, read in part, is TGTGCCAGCAACCTACTAGCGGGGGGTCAAGAGACC. Translated, it gives CASNLLAGGQET. The full CDR3 protein is CASNLLAGGQETQYF. The complete variable domain, with remaining parts taken from reference TRBV7-9 and TRBJ2-5, reads DTGVSQNPRHKITKRGQNVTFRCDPISEHNRLYWYRQTLGQGPEFLTYFQNEAQLEKSRLLSDRFSAERPKGSFSTLEIQRTEQGDSAMYLCASNLLAGGQETQYFGPGTRLLVL.

This clone has ten or more counts. The observed sequence ends 3 residues before the CDR3 terminus, with the missing tail filled in from the germline J gene. The chain employs TRBV7-2 and TRBJ2-3, with a tentative D call TRBD2 (6 bases). Per germline, CDR1 SGHTA and CDR2 FQGNSA. This CDR3 region has 13 residues. V was shortened by 5 bases and J by 4 bases, with 10 bases between the two germline ends. Here the CDR3 reads CASSTGVADTQYF. The part of the CDR3 DNA that was read is TGTGCCAGCAGCACGGGGGTAGCAGATACG.